The clone carrying this TCR beta chain was picked up a small number of times. As processed by the authors: Nucleated cell counts were estimated from reference gene primer amplification. Sequenced by immunoSEQ multiplex PCR; TCRdb stores in-frame clones only, minus some. The D gene and trimming were derived from the DNA, and the V and J assignments and clone size from that table. The sample yields approximately 250,000 clones, 70% to 90% seen once. Looked up from germline, CDR1 is SSHAT and CDR2 is FNYEAQ (reference sequence). After removal of 1 base from V and 2 bases from J, the junction contained 6 bases not matched to a gene. The CDR3 is 16 amino acids. The data were obtained in a study of blood T cell repertoires in COVID-19. Study background: Sources were T cells, B-cell-depleted T cells, or PBMCs; the material itself was cDNA or gDNA.

Participant ages covered about 18 to 90 years across 24 US areas. Grouping used clinical history reported by participants in a survey and questionnaire. Sequencing used PBMCs or T cells enriched from blood (not recorded which). The receptor was isolated from a woman aged 25 to 39 with acute COVID-19. The chain recombines TRBV7-7 with TRBJ2-5; 8 bases agree with TRBD2. The chain's CDR3 is CASSLGGASGQETQYF. The CDR3 DNA reads as TGTGCCAGCAGCTTAGGGGGGGCTAGCGGGCAAGAGACCCAGTACTTC.